This T cell receptor beta chain was sequenced in a study of blood T cell repertoires in COVID-19. Study-wide context: Spain, Italy and the United States supplied samples that represented acute and convalescent COVID-19. T cells, B-cell-depleted T cells, or PBMCs supplied cDNA or gDNA.

This clone appeared once. V was pared by 3 bases and J by 3 bases, with 3 bases of the junction left unmatched. The CDR3 is made up of 14 amino acids. The germline gives CDR1 SGHTA, CDR2 FQGTGA. In the study's own analysis: Researchers report that nucleated cell counts were estimated from reference gene primer amplification. Clones were read by immunoSEQ multiplex PCR, and TCRdb kept only the in-frame ones, dropping some. V and J calls plus clone size are reproduced from that table; the DNA served to infer D and trimming. The sample has approximately 12,000 clones, 73% seen once. This rearrangement joins TRBV7-3 to TRBJ2-3; 7 bases align to TRBD2. Sequencing was performed on peripheral blood. The receptor was derived from a human donor in a cohort sampled during active COVID-19. The CDR3 sequence is CASSFGGRTDTQYF. CDR3 bases: TGTGCCAGCAGCTTTGGCGGGAGAACAGATACGCAGTATTTT.